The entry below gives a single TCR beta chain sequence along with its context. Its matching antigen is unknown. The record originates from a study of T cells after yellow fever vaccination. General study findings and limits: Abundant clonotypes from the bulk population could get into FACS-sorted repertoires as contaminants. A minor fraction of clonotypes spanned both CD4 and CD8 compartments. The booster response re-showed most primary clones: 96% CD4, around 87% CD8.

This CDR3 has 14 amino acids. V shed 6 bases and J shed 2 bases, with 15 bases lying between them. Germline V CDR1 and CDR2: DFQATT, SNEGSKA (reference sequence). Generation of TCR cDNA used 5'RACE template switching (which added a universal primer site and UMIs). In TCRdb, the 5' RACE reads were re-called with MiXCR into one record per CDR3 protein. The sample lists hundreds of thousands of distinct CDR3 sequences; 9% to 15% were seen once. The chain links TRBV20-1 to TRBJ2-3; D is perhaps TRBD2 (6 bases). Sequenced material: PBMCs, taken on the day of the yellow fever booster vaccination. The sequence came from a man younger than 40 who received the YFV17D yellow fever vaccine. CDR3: CSARRGLITDTQYF. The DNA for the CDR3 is TGCAGTGCGCGGAGGGGACTCATCACAGATACGCAGTATTTT.